The 2 T cell receptor beta chains below come from one sample, sequenced in a study of T cell changes during pregnancy in multiple sclerosis. The protocol was immunoSEQ multiplex PCR, while the TCRdb copy is restricted to in-frame clones and leaves out a portion. The sample lists about 76,000 clones; just over 90% were seen once. Sequenced material: peripheral blood, taken in the second trimester of pregnancy. These receptors all come from a female donor with multiple sclerosis, enrolled in a pregnancy study.

This clone was recorded only once. CDR3 nucleotides: TGTGCCAGCAGTGAACTGGGACAGAAGAACACTGAAGCTTTCTTT. As protein: CASSELGQKNTEAFF. This rearrangement joins TRBV25-1 to TRBJ1-1; 7 nucleotides match TRBD1. The J segment lost 1 base and the V segment lost 2 bases, leaving 4 bases of the junction unmatched. Germline CDR1 MGHDK, CDR2 SYGVNS. The CDR3 spans 15 residues.

The chain links TRBV19 to TRBJ2-3; TRBD1 agrees at 7 bases. The CDR3 has 15 residues. J was trimmed by 6 bases and V by 6 bases; bases with no gene match: 12. Germline CDR1 and CDR2: LNHDA and SQIVND (reference sequence). CDR3 protein: CASSSRGQIVDTQYF. CDR3 nucleotides: TGTGCCAGTAGCAGTAGGGGGCAGATCGTGGATACGCAGTATTTT.